The 2 T cell receptor beta chains presented below share a single source sample, sequenced in a study of CD8 T cells in Susac syndrome. RNA, at roughly 0.5 to 1 ug, was reverse transcribed with random hexamers. One entry per CDR3 protein results from TCRdb running MiXCR on the immunoSEQ multiplex PCR reads. The sample carries 240,000 or so distinct CDR3 sequences, approximately 95% recorded once. What was sequenced was CD4+ T cells from PBMCs. These receptors originate from a human donor with Susac syndrome.

The chain is built from TRBV29-1 and TRBJ1-1; D is unresolved. CDR1 SQVTM and CDR2 ANQGSEA come from the germline V gene. The CDR3 length is 15 residues. V lost 1 base, J lost 0 bases, and 12 bases lay in between. Here the CDR3 DNA reads TGCAGCGTTGAAGGACAAACGGGGATGAACACTGAAGCTTTCTTT. Its protein is CSVEGQTGMNTEAFF.

V usage is TRBV29-1 and J usage is TRBJ2-3, with 9 bases lining up with TRBD2. Germline trimming cut 2 bases from V and 4 bases from J; bases unmatched to any gene: 7. The CDR3 is 15 residues long. CDR1 SQVTM and CDR2 ANQGSEA come from the germline V gene. The CDR3 protein is CSVEPGGRAPDTQYF. Written as DNA, the CDR3 is TGCAGCGTTGAACCAGGCGGGAGGGCCCCAGATACGCAGTATTTT.